The clone carrying this T cell receptor (beta chain) has just a few counts. Its antigen is currently unknown. Libraries were prepared by immunoSEQ multiplex PCR; TCRdb keeps only in-frame clonotypes and omits some of them. The sample lists thousands of clones, about 74% occurring once. Germline V gene data show CDR1 as SGHVS and CDR2 as FNYEAQ. V shed 1 base, J shed 4 bases, and the junction held 0 bases outside the gene matches. The CDR3 loop spans 14 amino acids. This specimen belongs to a study of tumor-infiltrating lymphocytes in localized non-small cell lung cancer. On the study more broadly: The cohort mixed smokers and never-smokers, several histologies, and some post-neoadjuvant-chemotherapy samples. From each patient, both tumor and uninvolved lung, non-adjacent to tumor, were sampled. Overall study results and limits: Immunotypes IM1 and IM2 had similar TCR-derived T-cell fractions. Higher tumor T cell infiltration than in uninvolved lung was supported by TCRbeta sequencing.

The sample taken for sequencing was lung tumor tissue. This chain uses TRBV7-6 with TRBJ1-2; 10 bases match TRBD1. The clonotype originates from a human donor with non-small cell lung cancer. The DNA for the CDR3 is TGTGCCAGCAGCTTAGGGGACAGGGGCTATGGCTACACCTTC. It yields the protein CASSLGDRGYGYTF.